The entry that follows covers one T cell receptor (beta chain) sequence. Trimming left V 0 bases short and J 8 bases short, with 11 bases between. The length of the CDR3 is 15 residues. Germline CDR1 reads WSHSY; CDR2 reads SAAADI. The record originates from a study of control samples from healthy donors and cancer patients. Using immunoSEQ multiplex PCR, the repertoire was profiled, and TCRdb retains in-frame clones only, with some absent. The sample holds 70,000 to 90,000 clones; roughly 89% are singletons and the top ten take under 2.5%. Sequencing input: PBMCs. V and J are TRBV10-2 and TRBJ1-6, with no clear D. The sequence derives from a woman aged 55-70 years with head and neck cancer. The CDR3, as DNA: TGCGCCAGCAGTGAGTCGAAGTTTGGGGATTCACCCCTCCACTTT. Protein product: CASSESKFGDSPLHF.